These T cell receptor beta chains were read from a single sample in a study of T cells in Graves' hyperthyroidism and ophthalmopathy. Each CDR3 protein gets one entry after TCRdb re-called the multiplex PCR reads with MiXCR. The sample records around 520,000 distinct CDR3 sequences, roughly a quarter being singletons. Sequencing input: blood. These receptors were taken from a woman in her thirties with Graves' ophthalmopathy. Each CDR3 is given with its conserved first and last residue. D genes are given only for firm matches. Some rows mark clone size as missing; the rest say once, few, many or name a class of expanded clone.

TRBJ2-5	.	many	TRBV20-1	TGCAGTGCTAGGGTCTACCCCCAAGAGACCCAGTACTTC	CSARVYPQETQYF
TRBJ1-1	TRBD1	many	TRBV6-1	TGTGCCAGCAGTGCTGACAGGGGTGAAATTGACACTGAAGCTTTCTTT	CASSADRGEIDTEAFF
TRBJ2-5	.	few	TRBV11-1	TGTGCCAGCAGCTTAGTTTGGGACCTAAACCGCCAAGAGACCCAGTACTTC	CASSLVWDLNRQETQYF
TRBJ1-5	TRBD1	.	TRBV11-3	TGTGCCAGCAGCTCCGACAGGGCTCAGCCCCAGCATTTT	CASSSDRAQPQHF
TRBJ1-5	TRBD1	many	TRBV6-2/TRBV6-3	TGTGCCAGCAGTAACGGAGGGGACAGGGGGATCAATCAGCCCCAGCATTTT	CASSNGGDRGINQPQHF
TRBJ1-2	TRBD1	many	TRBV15	TGTGCCACCAGCAGAGATGACAGGGGTCTTATCTATGGCTACACCTTC	CATSRDDRGLIYGYTF
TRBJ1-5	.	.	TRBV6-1	TGTGCCACCTTTCGGGGTCGACAGCCCCAGCATTTT	CATFRGRQPQHF
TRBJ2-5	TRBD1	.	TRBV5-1	TGCGCCAGCAGCCCATGGGGACAGATCCAAGAGACCCAGTACTTC	CASSPWGQIQETQYF
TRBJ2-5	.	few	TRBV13	TGTGCCAGCAGGGCTAGGGCTACGGAAGAGACCAAGTACTTC	CASRARATEETKYF
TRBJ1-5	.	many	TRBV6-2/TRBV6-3	TGTGCCAGCAGTTACTCGACAGCTTGGGCGGGTCAGCCCCAGCATTTT	CASSYSTAWAGQPQHF
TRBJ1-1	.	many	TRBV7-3	TGTGCCAGCAGCTTAAAGGACCTAATGAACACTGAAGCTTTCTTT	CASSLKDLMNTEAFF
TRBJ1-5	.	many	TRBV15	TGTGCCATCGGACAGCCATCGTATAGCAATCAGCCCCAGCGTTTT	CAIGQPSYSNQPQRF
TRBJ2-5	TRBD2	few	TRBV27	TGTGCCAGCAGCCCAAGTGCGGGGGGCGGGATAGAGACCCAGTACTTC	CASSPSAGGGIETQYF
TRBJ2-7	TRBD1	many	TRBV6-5	TGTGCCAGCAGTTACTCGGGACAGGACCACTACGAGCAGTACTTC	CASSYSGQDHYEQYF
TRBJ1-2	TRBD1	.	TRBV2	TGTGCCAGCAATCAACAGGGGTCTAACTATGGCTACACCTTC	CASNQQGSNYGYTF
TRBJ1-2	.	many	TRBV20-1	TGCAGTGCCCCGACAGCGAACTATGGCTACACCTTC	CSAPTANYGYTF
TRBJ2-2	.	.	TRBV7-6	TGTGCCAGCAGCTTAGGAGGCCCTCGGGGCACCGGGGAGCTGTTTTTT	CASSLGGPRGTGELFF
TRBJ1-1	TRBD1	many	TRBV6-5	TGTGCCAGCAGTTACACAATACAGGGGCAATTGAACACTGAAGCTTTCTTT	CASSYTIQGQLNTEAFF
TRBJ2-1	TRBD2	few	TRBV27	TGTGCCAGCACAGCGCAGACTAGCGAATACAATGAGAAGTTCTTC	CASTAQTSEYNEKFF
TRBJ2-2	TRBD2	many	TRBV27	TGTGCCAGCAGTTCCACCGGGACTACCTACACCGGGGAGCTGTTTTTT	CASSSTGTTYTGELFF
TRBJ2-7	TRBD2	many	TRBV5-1	TGCGCCAGCAGCTTGGCCCCGGGGGGGTCCTACGAGCAGTACTTC	CASSLAPGGSYEQYF
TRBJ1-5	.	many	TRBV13	TGTGCCAGTTCAAAAGAGAATCAGCCCCAGCATTTT	CASSKENQPQHF
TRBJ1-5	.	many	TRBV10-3	TGTGCCATTTGGGACGAAAATCAGCCCCAGCATTTT	CAIWDENQPQHF